The present entry profiles one T cell receptor (beta chain) with its context. V lost 1 base, J lost 2 bases, and 18 bases lay in between. This CDR3 has 17 residues. The germline V gene has CDR1 MNHEY and CDR2 SMNVEV (reference sequence). One entry per CDR3 protein, called by TCRdb with MiXCR from the 5' RACE reads. The sample shows 300,000 or so distinct CDR3 sequences, less than 9.5% of them seen only once. The data belong to a study of T cells after yellow fever vaccination. The sequences come from PBMCs, collected roughly 47 days after the first yellow fever vaccination. The sequence came from a man between 18 and 29 years old who received the YFV17D yellow fever vaccine. J is TRBJ2-7 and V is TRBV27, with a possible D match to TRBD1 (6 bases). The CDR3 bases are TGTGCCAGCAGTTTATACCCAGGGGTTTTTTCCACCTACGAGCAGTACTTC. It encodes CASSLYPGVFSTYEQYF.